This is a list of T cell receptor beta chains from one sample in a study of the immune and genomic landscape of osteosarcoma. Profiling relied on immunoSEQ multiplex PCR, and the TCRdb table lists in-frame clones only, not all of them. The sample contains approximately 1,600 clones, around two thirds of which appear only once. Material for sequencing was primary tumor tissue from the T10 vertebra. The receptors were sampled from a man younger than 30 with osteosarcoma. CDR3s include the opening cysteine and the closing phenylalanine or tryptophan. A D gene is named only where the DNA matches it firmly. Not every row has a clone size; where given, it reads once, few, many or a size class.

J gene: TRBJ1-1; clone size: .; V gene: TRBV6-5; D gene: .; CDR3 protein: CASSYSSRNTEAFF; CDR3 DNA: TGTGCCAGCAGTTACTCCTCCAGGAACACTGAAGCTTTCTTT
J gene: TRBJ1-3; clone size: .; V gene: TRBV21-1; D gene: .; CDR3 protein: CASSKGVFLGGGNTIYF; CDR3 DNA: TGTGCCAGCAGCAAAGGGGTATTTTTGGGGGGCGGAAACACCATATATTTT
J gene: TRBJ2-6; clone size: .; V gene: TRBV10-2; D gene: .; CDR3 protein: CASSGDGANVLTF; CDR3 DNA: TGCGCCAGCAGTGGGGATGGGGCCAACGTCCTGACTTTC
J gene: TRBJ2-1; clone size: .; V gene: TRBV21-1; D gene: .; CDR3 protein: CASSRAAWGREFPSSYNEQFF; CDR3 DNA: TGTGCCAGCAGCAGGGCGGCATGGGGCAGGGAGTTCCCTAGCTCCTACAATGAGCAGTTCTTC
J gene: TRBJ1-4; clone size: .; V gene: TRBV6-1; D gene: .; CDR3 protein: CASSDRGGSTNEKLFF; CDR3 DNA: TGTGCCAGCAGTGATCGGGGAGGATCAACTAATGAAAAACTGTTTTTT
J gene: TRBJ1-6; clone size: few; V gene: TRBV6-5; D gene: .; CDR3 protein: CASRRDTYNSPLHF; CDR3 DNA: TGTGCCAGCCGTCGGGACACTTATAATTCACCCCTCCACTTT
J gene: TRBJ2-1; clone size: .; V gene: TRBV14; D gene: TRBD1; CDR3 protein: CASSPRDRVGRGAYNEQFF; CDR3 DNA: TGTGCCAGCAGCCCCCGGGACAGGGTTGGGAGGGGAGCCTACAATGAGCAGTTCTTC
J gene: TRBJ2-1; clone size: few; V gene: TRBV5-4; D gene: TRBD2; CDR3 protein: CASSPPGLAGKNEQFF; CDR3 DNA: TGTGCCAGCAGCCCTCCCGGACTAGCGGGGAAAAATGAGCAGTTCTTC
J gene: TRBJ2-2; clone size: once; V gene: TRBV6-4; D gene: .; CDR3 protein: CASSDRDTGELFF; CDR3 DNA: TGTGCCAGCAGTGACAGGGACACCGGGGAGCTGTTTTTT
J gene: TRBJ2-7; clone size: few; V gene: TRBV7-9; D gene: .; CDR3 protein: CASSPPSGSYEQYF; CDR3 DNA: TGTGCCAGCAGCCCCCCCTCGGGGTCCTACGAGCAGTACTTC
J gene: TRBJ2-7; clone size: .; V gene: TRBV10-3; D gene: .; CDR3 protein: CAIRAGTTTTGEQYF; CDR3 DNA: TGTGCCATCAGGGCCGGGACAACGACTACCGGCGAGCAGTACTTC